Listed here are 27 T cell receptor beta chains from one sample, sequenced in a study of cytomegalovirus exposure and HLA in healthy donors. This PCR relied on a set of 60 Vbeta primers and 13 Jbeta primers. Sequencing was performed with immunoSEQ multiplex PCR; in TCRdb, only in-frame clones are kept and a portion is missing. Of some 220,000 clones listed, roughly 81% are singletons. Sequencing input: PBMCs. These receptors were collected from a girl aged 2-10 years in good health and CMV-seronegative.

The gene calls are TRBV27 and TRBJ1-1; D is uncertain. This CDR3 region has 11 residues. Germline V gene lookup returns CDR1 MNHEY and CDR2 SMNVEV (reference sequence). Trimming took off 8 bases at V and 2 bases at J, with 6 bases between the two ends. CDR3 residues: CASGDNTEAFF. In nucleotides, the CDR3 is TGTGCCAGCGGAGACAACACTGAAGCTTTCTTT.

The J gene is TRBJ1-2, the V gene TRBV6-6, with unresolved D. Trimming stripped 2 bases from V and 8 bases from J, with 12 bases between. The CDR3 length is 13 residues. Germline CDR1 is MNHNY and CDR2 is SVGAGI (reference sequence). For the CDR3, the DNA is TGTGCCAGCAGTTACGAGGGAGTGCAGGGCTACACCTTC. This sequence encodes CASSYEGVQGYTF.

This rearrangement joins TRBV27 to TRBJ1-2; no definite D call. The germline V gene has CDR1 MNHEY and CDR2 SMNVEV (reference sequence). The CDR3 extends over 15 amino acids. Trimming stripped 2 bases from V and 3 bases from J, with 13 bases between. CDR3 DNA: TGTGCCAGCAGTTTAGGGCAGTCCGGATACTATGGCTACACCTTC. Its translation: CASSLGQSGYYGYTF.

The chain employs TRBV5-4 and TRBJ2-5; D is uncertain. V was cut by 3 bases and J by 2 bases, with 8 bases left in between. The germline V gene encodes CDR1 SGHNT and CDR2 YYREEE (reference sequence). This CDR3 has 13 residues. CDR3 region: CASSYGPQETQYF. The DNA for the CDR3 is TGTGCCAGCAGCTATGGGCCTCAAGAGACCCAGTACTTC.

This clone was seen a handful of times. The chain is built from TRBV14 and TRBJ1-4, with D hard to call. Germline CDR1 reads SGHDN; CDR2 reads FVKESK. Trimming cost V 3 bases and J 7 bases, with 12 bases left between them. The length of the CDR3 is 14 residues. The CDR3 protein is CASSHDNALEKLFF. The CDR3, as DNA: TGTGCCAGCAGCCACGACAACGCGCTTGAAAAACTGTTTTTT.

The J gene is TRBJ1-4, the V gene TRBV30; 10 nucleotides line up with TRBD1. Germline V gene sequence: CDR1 GTSNPN, CDR2 SVGIG (reference sequence). The CDR3 has 15 amino acids. Germline trimming cut 1 base from V and 8 bases from J; bases unmatched to any gene: 7. The CDR3: CAWSEGTGAGEKLFF. The CDR3 DNA follows: TGTGCCTGGAGTGAGGGGACAGGGGCTGGGGAAAAACTGTTTTTT.

The chain has TRBV5-1 and TRBJ2-5; 7 nucleotides line up with TRBD2. The end of the DNA fits TRBJ2-7 better, so the J call may be wrong. The CDR3 loop spans 15 amino acids. The V gene's germline CDR1 is SGHRS and CDR2 YFSETQ. In nucleotides, the CDR3 is TGCGCCAGCAGCTTGTTCACTAGCGCGAACTACGAGCAGTACTTC. Protein sequence: CASSLFTSANYEQYF.

V is TRBV19 and J is TRBJ2-1, with D perhaps matching TRBD2 (5 bases). Trimming stripped 6 bases from V and 3 bases from J, with 6 bases between. The CDR3 runs 12 residues. CDR1 is LNHDA and CDR2 is SQIVND in the germline V gene (reference sequence). This CDR3 reads CASSGNYNEQFF. The CDR3 nucleotides read TGTGCCAGTAGCGGGAACTACAATGAGCAGTTCTTC.

The chain carries TRBV5-4 and TRBJ2-7; 10 nucleotides line up with TRBD2. With 0 bases clipped from V and 4 bases from J, the junction kept 7 bases outside the gene matches. This CDR3 spans 16 amino acids. Germline assignment: CDR1 SGHNT and CDR2 YYREEE (reference sequence). The CDR3 sequence is CASSLAPSGSRYEQYF. Written as DNA, the CDR3 is TGTGCCAGCAGCTTGGCGCCTAGCGGGAGTAGGTACGAGCAGTACTTC.

A remark on this clone: Other DNA sequences in this specimen translate into the identical CDR3. CDR3 sequence: CASSLAADTDTQYF. The CDR3 DNA reads as TGCGCCAGCAGCTTGGCCGCGGATACAGATACGCAGTATTTT. This chain links TRBV5-1 with TRBJ2-3; the D is unclear. The CDR3 spans 14 residues. Trimming cost V 0 bases and J 3 bases, with 8 bases left between them. Germline V lookup: CDR1 SGHRS, CDR2 YFSETQ.

This clone was recorded once. This chain uses TRBV29-1 with TRBJ2-5; 9 bases are a match to TRBD1. Germline V gene data show CDR1 as SQVTM and CDR2 as ANQGSEA. The length of the CDR3 is 13 residues. The CDR3 reads CTMGQGRTGPQYF. Here the CDR3 DNA reads TGCACGATGGGACAGGGCCGTACGGGACCCCAGTACTTC.

The chain links TRBV5-4 to TRBJ1-1, with 9 bases matching TRBD1. Looked up from germline, CDR1 is SGHNT and CDR2 is YYREEE (reference sequence). The CDR3 has 15 amino acids. J lost 4 bases, V lost 0 bases, and 4 bases had no gene match. The CDR3 protein is CASSLGGTGLTEAFF. For the CDR3, the DNA is TGTGCCAGCAGCTTGGGGGGGACAGGGCTCACTGAAGCTTTCTTT.

This CDR3 reads CASSLGPVPGGTEAFF. CDR3 nucleotide sequence: TGTGCCAGCAGCTTAGGCCCTGTCCCAGGGGGCACTGAAGCTTTCTTT. V is TRBV7-6 and J is TRBJ1-1; TRBD1 aligns across 7 bases. CDR1 SGHVS and CDR2 FNYEAQ come from the germline V gene. There are 16 residues in the CDR3. Losses at the gene ends were 1 base for V and 4 bases for J; bases not matched to a gene: 9.

The genes are TRBV2 and TRBJ2-1; 10 bases fit TRBD1. CDR1 and CDR2 from the germline V gene are SNHLY and FYNNEI. Trimming took 6 bases from V and 4 from J; bases not matched to a gene: 6. The CDR3 is 15 residues long. CDR3 sequence: CASSLDRGPYNEQFF. In DNA form, the CDR3 reads TGTGCCAGCAGCCTCGACAGGGGGCCTTACAATGAGCAGTTCTTC.

The chain carries TRBV6-1 and TRBJ1-2; D is perhaps TRBD1 (5 bases). Germline CDR1 MNHNS, CDR2 SASEGT. The V end lost 2 bases, the J end lost 4 bases, and 11 bases lay between the germline ends. CDR3 length equals 14 residues. CDR3 nucleotide sequence: TGTGCCAGCAGTGAAAAGGGACTCCTCTATGGCTACACCTTC. Residues: CASSEKGLLYGYTF.

This clone was detected once. The chain uses TRBV7-9 and TRBJ1-1; D ambiguous. Germline V gene lookup returns CDR1 SEHNR and CDR2 FQNEAQ (reference sequence). This CDR3 is 14 amino acids long. V was cut by 1 base and J by 10 bases, with 16 bases left in between. In nucleotides, the CDR3 is TGTGCCAGCAGCTTAGGAGGCAGTAGGCATGGAGCTTTCTTT. Translated: CASSLGGSRHGAFF.

This chain links TRBV2 with TRBJ2-1; TRBD2 matches at 16 bases. Germline assignment: CDR1 SNHLY and CDR2 FYNNEI. V lost 7 bases to trimming and J lost 9 bases; unmatched junction nucleotides: 3. The CDR3 contains 14 residues. The CDR3 loop is CASKGTSGRGEQFF. CDR3 DNA sequence: TGTGCCAGCAAGGGGACTAGCGGGAGGGGTGAGCAGTTCTTC.

The V call is TRBV5-5, the J call TRBJ2-7; 7 nucleotides agree with TRBD1. After removal of 4 bases from V and 2 bases from J, the junction contained 3 bases not matched to a gene. Germline-derived CDR1 and CDR2 are SGHKS and YYEKEE (reference sequence). The CDR3 is 13 amino acids. The CDR3 loop reads CASSRDSPYEQYF. CDR3 sequence (DNA): TGTGCCAGCAGCCGGGACAGCCCCTACGAGCAGTACTTC.

This chain joins TRBV2 and TRBJ2-2; D uncertain. The CDR3 extends over 12 amino acids. CDR1 SNHLY and CDR2 FYNNEI come from the germline V gene. Between the trimmed V and J ends, which lost 7 bases and 6 bases, there was a span of 9 bases. The CDR3 here is CASTNGAGELFF. The CDR3 DNA sequence: TGTGCCAGCACCAACGGAGCCGGGGAGCTGTTTTTT.

This clone was detected only a few times. The chain uses TRBV2 and TRBJ2-7; 8 positions agree with TRBD2. V shed 1 base, J shed 4 bases, and the junction held 9 bases outside the gene matches. Germline assignment: CDR1 SNHLY and CDR2 FYNNEI. The CDR3 contains 16 residues. This CDR3 is CASSEGPGLEKYEQYF. The CDR3 nucleotides are TGTGCCAGCAGTGAAGGCCCGGGACTAGAGAAATACGAGCAGTACTTC.

The chain employs TRBV25-1 and TRBJ1-4, with TRBD1 matching 7 bases. Germline-derived CDR1 and CDR2 are MGHDK and SYGVNS. CDR3 length equals 15 residues. V shed 2 bases and J 6 bases; nucleotides not matched to a gene: 6. CDR3 protein: CASSEAGTVHEKLFF. CDR3 coding DNA: TGTGCCAGCAGTGAAGCCGGGACAGTTCATGAAAAACTGTTTTTT.

The CDR3 sequence is CAWGFLAPTGELFF. The CDR3 nucleotides read TGTGCCTGGGGGTTCCTAGCGCCCACCGGGGAGCTGTTTTTT. The V gene is TRBV30, the J gene TRBJ2-2; weak D call: TRBD2 (6 bases). This CDR3 spans 14 amino acids. V was cut by 5 bases and J by 4 bases, with 14 bases left in between. CDR1 GTSNPN and CDR2 SVGIG come from the germline V gene (reference sequence).

The chain links TRBV7-2 to TRBJ2-2, with 11 bases aligning to TRBD2. There are 17 residues in the CDR3. The germline gives CDR1 SGHTA, CDR2 FQGNSA. With 6 bases clipped from V and 3 bases from J, the junction kept 9 bases outside the gene matches. The CDR3 here is CASRPYLLAGDTGELFF. The CDR3 coding sequence is TGTGCCAGCAGACCATACCTACTAGCGGGAGACACCGGGGAGCTGTTTTTT.

This chain joins TRBV11-2 and TRBJ1-2, with D perhaps matching TRBD1 (5 bases). The CDR3 consists of 16 residues. Germline loops: CDR1 SGHAT, CDR2 FQNNGV. The V end lost 1 base, the J end lost 4 bases, and 16 bases lay between the germline ends. The CDR3, as DNA: TGTGCCAGCAGCTTAGGTCCACGGGGGAGGGGCTATGGCTACACCTTC. Translating it yields CASSLGPRGRGYGYTF.

This clone was recorded only once. This likely comes from a read error, as the CDR3 has no conserved phenylalanine or tryptophan at its end. CDR3 bases: TGCGCCAGCAGTTCTACGGGACAGGGCTCCTACGAGCAGTACCTC. This codes for CASSSTGQGSYEQYL. The chain couples TRBV5-1 to TRBJ2-7; 9 bases align to TRBD1. Germline V lookup: CDR1 SGHRS, CDR2 YFSETQ. CDR3 length: 15 residues. V lost 5 bases, J lost 0 bases, and 6 bases stayed unmatched.

This sequence joins TRBV25-1 and TRBJ1-4, with a weak D call TRBD1 (6 bases). Between the trimmed V and J ends, which lost 6 bases and 8 bases, there was a span of 13 bases. The V gene's germline CDR1 is MGHDK and CDR2 SYGVNS. The length of the CDR3 is 13 residues. The CDR3 nucleotides read TGTGCCAGCAGGGGGGGGACAATGGAAAAACTGTTTTTT. The encoded protein is CASRGGTMEKLFF.

The chain couples TRBV27 to TRBJ2-3; TRBD2 matches at 9 bases. CDR3 length equals 17 residues. Per the germline V gene, CDR1 is MNHEY and CDR2 is SMNVEV (reference sequence). V trimming: 1 base; J trimming: 5 bases; junction bases outside the gene matches: 10. CDR3 region: CASSLFGDSGSIDTQYF. DNA of the CDR3: TGTGCCAGCAGTTTATTTGGTGATAGCGGGAGTATAGATACGCAGTATTTT.